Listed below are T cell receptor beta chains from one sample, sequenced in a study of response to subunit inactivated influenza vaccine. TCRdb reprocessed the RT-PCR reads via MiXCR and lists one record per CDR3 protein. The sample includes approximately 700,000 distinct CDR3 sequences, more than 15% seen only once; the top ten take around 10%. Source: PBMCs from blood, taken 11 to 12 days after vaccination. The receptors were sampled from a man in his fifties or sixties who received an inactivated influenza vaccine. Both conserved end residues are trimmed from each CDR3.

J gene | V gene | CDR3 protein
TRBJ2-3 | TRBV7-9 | ASSGTSGRVDTQY
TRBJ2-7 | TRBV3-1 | ASSLTSGGLMEQY
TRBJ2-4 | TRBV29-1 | SVETIGDPSQGGLLAKNIQY
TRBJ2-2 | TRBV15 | ATRGQGVNTGELF
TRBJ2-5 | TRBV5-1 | ASSLRTSGVLQETQY
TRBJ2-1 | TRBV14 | ASSHMDRLRGEQF
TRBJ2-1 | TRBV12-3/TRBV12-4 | ASSFTSGRFNEQF
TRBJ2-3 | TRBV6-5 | ASSYWGAQTTDTQY
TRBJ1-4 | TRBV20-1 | SARATAGQRIKTNEKLF
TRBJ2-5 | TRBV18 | ASSPRHQETQY
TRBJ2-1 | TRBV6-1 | ASTPGWAREQF
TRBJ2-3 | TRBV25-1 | ASSTPSGSWPDTQY
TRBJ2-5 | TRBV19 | ASSVDHAQETQY
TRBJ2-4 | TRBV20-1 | SARVSGIVDKNIQY
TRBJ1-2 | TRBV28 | ASSLGGLRGGTGYT
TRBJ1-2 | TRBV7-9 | ASSSGGPYGYT
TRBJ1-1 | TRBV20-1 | SATRTRTGVAEAF
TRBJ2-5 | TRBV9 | ASSVAFREGQETQY
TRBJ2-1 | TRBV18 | ASSPGRTGVSDEQF
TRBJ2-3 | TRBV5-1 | ASSSPGQRTDTQY